The text below deals with one T cell receptor (beta chain). Its antigen is not identified. The CDR3 is made up of 11 amino acids. Trimming removed 4 bases at V and 1 base at J, with 4 bases between. Germline V gene lookup returns CDR1 SQVTM and CDR2 ANQGSEA. This sample stems from a study of cytomegalovirus exposure and HLA in healthy donors. On the study more broadly: The 90 to 150 validation repertoires, a later analysis reported, used the same platform as the approximately 650 first-cohort repertoires. Findings and caveats of the study: Later, an analysis found that TCR clusters from the first cohort tended to co-occur in the roughly 110 validation repertoires. The study found most TCR sequences rare, yet found some public TCRs in many donors. TCR beta chains numbering about 160 were designated cytomegalovirus-associated.

The repertoire was sequenced with immunoSEQ multiplex PCR; TCRdb's copy has only in-frame clones and lacks some. The sample shows fewer than 200,000 clones, roughly 91% of them seen only once. This receptor was taken from a woman between 18 and 29 years old in good health and CMV-seropositive. The sequencing sample was made of PBMCs. The chain employs TRBV29-1 and TRBJ1-1, with D hard to call. The chain's CDR3 is CSVVRNTEAFF. For the CDR3, the DNA is TGCAGCGTTGTTCGGAACACTGAAGCTTTCTTT.